The present T cell receptor (beta chain) was sequenced within a study of regulatory T cells in long-lasting Graves disease. Findings of the study overall: The researchers studied only peripheral blood, not thyroid tissue. Persistent disease showed a preference for TRBV28, TRBJ1-2 and TRBJ2-5. Those with persistent disease had in common more public clonotypes (approximately 2,500) than new patients (approximately 1,000).

HTBI primers from iRepertoire and Arm-PCR of CDR3 regions yielded the TCR beta libraries. TCRdb passed the multiplex PCR reads through MiXCR, listing each CDR3 protein once. The sample consists of about 470,000 distinct CDR3 sequences, less than 25% of them appearing once. Time point defined: persistent/refractory GD, antithyroid drugs over 5 years with positive TRAb. Extracted RNA from PBMCs served as the source of the TCR library. Into tubes containing EDTA, nine milliliters of peripheral blood were drawn. This clonotype was seen once. Its antigen is not known. The ends were cut back, 6 bases at V and 5 bases at J, with 19 bases in the middle. This CDR3 has 16 amino acids. Germline lookup yields CDR1 MNHNS and CDR2 SASEGT.

This chain joins TRBV6-1 and TRBJ2-2; D is undetermined. This TCR derives from a female donor with Graves disease. Sequencing was performed on peripheral blood mononuclear cells (PBMCs), taken when the disease was refractory, from a patient treated with antithyroid drugs. CDR3 sequence: CASSLRSTLQTGELFF. The CDR3 nucleotides read TGTGCCAGCAGCCTCCGCTCGACACTACAAACCGGGGAGCTGTTTTTT.